The source of this T cell receptor beta chain is a study of T cell repertoires in ileal Crohn's disease. This CDR3 contains 14 residues. Germline-derived CDR1 and CDR2 are GTSNPN and SVGIG (reference sequence). V lost 0 bases to trimming and J lost 6 bases; unmatched junction nucleotides: 5. Generated by immunoSEQ multiplex PCR, the TCRdb table keeps only in-frame clones and is missing some. In the table there are approximately 17,000 clones, roughly 88% of which are singletons. Included were adult ileal or ileocolonic Crohn's patients indicated for ileocolonic resection. The sequenced sample was ileal tissue. The gene calls are TRBV30 and TRBJ1-1; 9 nucleotides align to TRBD1. The TCR sequence derives from an adult with Crohn's disease. CDR3 region: CAWSVQGASPEAFF. CDR3 nucleotides: TGTGCCTGGAGTGTACAGGGGGCGTCCCCTGAAGCTTTCTTT.